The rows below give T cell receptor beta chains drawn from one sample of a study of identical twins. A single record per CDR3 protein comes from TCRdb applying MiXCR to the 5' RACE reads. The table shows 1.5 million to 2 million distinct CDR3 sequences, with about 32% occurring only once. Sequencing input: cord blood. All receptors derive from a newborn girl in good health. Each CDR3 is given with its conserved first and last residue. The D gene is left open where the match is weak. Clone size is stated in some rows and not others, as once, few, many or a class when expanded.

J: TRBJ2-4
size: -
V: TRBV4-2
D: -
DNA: TGTGCCAGCCGTTGGGGCCGGGCCCTCCGCGAGCAGCACTTC
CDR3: CASRWGRALREQHF

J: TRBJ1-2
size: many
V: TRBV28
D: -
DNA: TGTGCCAGCAGTTTAGTGGGCGCTAACTATGGCTACACCTTC
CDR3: CASSLVGANYGYTF

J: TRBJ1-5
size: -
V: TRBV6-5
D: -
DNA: TGTGCCAGCAGTTACTCTTTGGTGTTGGGACACTTCAATCAGCCCCAGCATTTT
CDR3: CASSYSLVLGHFNQPQHF

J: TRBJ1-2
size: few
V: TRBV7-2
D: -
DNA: TGTGCCAGCAGCCCTCTCTTACGGACCTATGGCTACACCTTC
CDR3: CASSPLLRTYGYTF

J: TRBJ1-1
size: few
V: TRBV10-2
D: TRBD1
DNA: TGCGCCAGCAGCTCCTACAGGGGGCGGAGGAACACTGAAGCTTTCTTT
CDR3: CASSSYRGRRNTEAFF

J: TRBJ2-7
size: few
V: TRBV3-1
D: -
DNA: TGTGCCAGCAGCCAAGATGACCTGGACTACGAGCAGTACTTC
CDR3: CASSQDDLDYEQYF

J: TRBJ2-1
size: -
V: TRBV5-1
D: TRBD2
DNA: TGCGCCAGCAGCTTGGTCGTAGCGGGAGGGCACGAGCAGTTCTTC
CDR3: CASSLVVAGGHEQFF

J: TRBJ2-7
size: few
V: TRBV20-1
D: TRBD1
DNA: TGCAGTGCTAGAGATCGACAGGGCCTGCCCCACGAGCAGTACTTC
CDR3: CSARDRQGLPHEQYF

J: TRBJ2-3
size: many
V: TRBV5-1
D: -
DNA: TGCGCCAGCAGCTTGGCCCTGGGGGGTTTGACAGATACGCAGTATTTT
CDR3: CASSLALGGLTDTQYF

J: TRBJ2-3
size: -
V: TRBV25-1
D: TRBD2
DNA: TGTGTCAGCGGCGGACTAGCGGGAGGGCTCACAGATACGCAGTATTTT
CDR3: CVSGGLAGGLTDTQYF

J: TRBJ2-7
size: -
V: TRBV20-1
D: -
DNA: TGCAGTTGGTTAGCCGACTCCTACGAGCAGTACTTC
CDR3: CSWLADSYEQYF

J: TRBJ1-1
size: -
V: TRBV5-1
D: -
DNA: TGCGCCAGCAGCTTGTCATCCCGGGGGCTCATGAACACTGAAGCTTTCTTT
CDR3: CASSLSSRGLMNTEAFF

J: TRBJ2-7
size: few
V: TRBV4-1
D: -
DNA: TGCGCCAGCAGCCAAGATCAGCGGTTCAATCCTAGGAGCTCCTACGAGCAGTACTTC
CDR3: CASSQDQRFNPRSSYEQYF

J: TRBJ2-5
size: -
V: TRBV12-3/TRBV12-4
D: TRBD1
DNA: TGTGCCAGCAGTTTAATGCCGGGGACAGGGGGCCCCCAGGTGTACTTC
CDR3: CASSLMPGTGGPQVYF

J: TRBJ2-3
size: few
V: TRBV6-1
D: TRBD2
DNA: TGTGCCAGCAGTGGACTAGCGGGGACAAGATCCACAGATACGCAGTATTTT
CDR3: CASSGLAGTRSTDTQYF

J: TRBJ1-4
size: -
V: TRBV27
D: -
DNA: TGTGCCAGCAGTTTAAGGGCAGGGTATAATGAAAAACTGTTTTTT
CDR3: CASSLRAGYNEKLFF

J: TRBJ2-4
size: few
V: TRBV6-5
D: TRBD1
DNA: TGTGCCAGCAGGCCCCGGACAGGGTTAAACATTCAGTACTTC
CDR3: CASRPRTGLNIQYF

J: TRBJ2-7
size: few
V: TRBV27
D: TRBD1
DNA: TGTGCCAGCAGTTTATCCCCGGGACAGTTTGCCTACGAGCAGTACTTC
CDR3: CASSLSPGQFAYEQYF

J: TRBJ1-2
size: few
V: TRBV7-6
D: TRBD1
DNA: TGTGCCAGCAGCTTCGGGATTACAGGGGAGGGTGGCTACACCTTC
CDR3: CASSFGITGEGGYTF

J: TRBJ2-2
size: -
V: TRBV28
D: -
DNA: TGTGCCAGCAGTTTAGGGGGAGCGGACACCGGGGAGCTGTTTTTT
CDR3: CASSLGGADTGELFF

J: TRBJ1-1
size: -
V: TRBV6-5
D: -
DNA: TGTGCCAGCAGTCGCGGGGGGAGGTCTGAAGCTTTCTTT
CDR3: CASSRGGRSEAFF

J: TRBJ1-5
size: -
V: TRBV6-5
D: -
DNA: TGTGCCAGCAGTTACTCTGGACAGAGCAATCAGCCCCAGCATTTT
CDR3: CASSYSGQSNQPQHF

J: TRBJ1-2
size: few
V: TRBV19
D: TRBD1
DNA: TGTGCCAGTAGTACGCGGACAGGAGCTAACTATGGCTACACCTTC
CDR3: CASSTRTGANYGYTF

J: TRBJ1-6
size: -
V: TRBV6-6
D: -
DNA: TGTGCCAGCGCCGACCCAGGGAGCTCCTATAATTCACCCCTCCACTTT
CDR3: CASADPGSSYNSPLHF

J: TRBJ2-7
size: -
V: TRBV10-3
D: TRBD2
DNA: TGTGCCTCCACTGGGGGGACTAGAGGTGTGGAGCAGTACTTC
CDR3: CASTGGTRGVEQYF

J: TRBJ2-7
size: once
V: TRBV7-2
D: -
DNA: TGTGCCGGCAGCCAAACAAACTACGAGCAGTACTTC
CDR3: CAGSQTNYEQYF

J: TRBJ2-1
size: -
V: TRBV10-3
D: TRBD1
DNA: TGTGCCATCAGGGGACAGGTCTCCTACAATGAGCAGTTCTTC
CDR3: CAIRGQVSYNEQFF

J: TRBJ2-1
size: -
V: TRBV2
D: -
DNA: TGTGCCAGCAGTGACCCCTCTAAGTACCAAGAGACCCAGTTCTTC
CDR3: CASSDPSKYQETQFF

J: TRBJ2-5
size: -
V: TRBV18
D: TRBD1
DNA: TGTGCCAGCTCACCGACAGGGAAAGAGACCCAGTACTTC
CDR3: CASSPTGKETQYF

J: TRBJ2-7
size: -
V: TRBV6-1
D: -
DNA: TGTGCCAGCAGTCCCCCCTGGAGCTACGAGCAGTACTTC
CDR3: CASSPPWSYEQYF

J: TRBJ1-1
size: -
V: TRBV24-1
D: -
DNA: TGTGCCACCAGTGCCCTGGGCACTGAAGCTTTCTTT
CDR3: CATSALGTEAFF

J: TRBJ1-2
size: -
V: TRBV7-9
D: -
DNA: TGTGCCAGCAGCTTAGCCCCGGGGGCGAATGGCTACACCTTC
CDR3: CASSLAPGANGYTF

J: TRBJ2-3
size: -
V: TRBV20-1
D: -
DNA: TGCAGTGCTACCGATAGCGGCAGCACAGGTACGCAGTATTTT
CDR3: CSATDSGSTGTQYF

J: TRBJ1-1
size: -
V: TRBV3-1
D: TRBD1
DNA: TGTGCCAGCAGCCAAGAGGGACAGACGATGATGATCTCTGAAGCTTTCTTT
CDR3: CASSQEGQTMMISEAFF

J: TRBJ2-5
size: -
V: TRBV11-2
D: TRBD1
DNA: TGTGCCAGCAGCTCCACAGGGGGAGTAGAGACCCAGTACTTC
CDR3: CASSSTGGVETQYF

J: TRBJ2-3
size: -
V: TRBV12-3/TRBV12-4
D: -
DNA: TGTGCCAGCAGCCAAACCATCGGCGCAGATACGCAGTATTTT
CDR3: CASSQTIGADTQYF

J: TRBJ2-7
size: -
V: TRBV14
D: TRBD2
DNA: TGTGCCAGCAGCCAACCGACTAGCGGGACAAACTCCTACGAGCAGTACTTC
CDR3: CASSQPTSGTNSYEQYF

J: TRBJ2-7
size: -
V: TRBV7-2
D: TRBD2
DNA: TGTGCCGGCAGCTTACTAGCGGGGGGGCGCTACGAGCAGTACTTC
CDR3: CAGSLLAGGRYEQYF

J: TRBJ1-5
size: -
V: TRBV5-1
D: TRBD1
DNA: TGCGCCAGCAGCTTGTCGTTGGGACAGGGGCATAGCAATCAGCCCCAGCATTTT
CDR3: CASSLSLGQGHSNQPQHF

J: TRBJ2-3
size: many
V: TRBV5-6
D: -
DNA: TGTGCCAGCTCCCGACTTTCAGATACGCAGTATTTT
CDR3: CASSRLSDTQYF

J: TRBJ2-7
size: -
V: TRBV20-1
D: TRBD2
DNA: TGCAGTGCTAGTGGCGGGAGTTACCACGAGCAGTACTTC
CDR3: CSASGGSYHEQYF

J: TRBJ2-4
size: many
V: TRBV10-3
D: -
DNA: TGTGCCATCAGTGAGTCGCTAGTGGGAGAGGGAAAAAACATTCAGTACTTC
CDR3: CAISESLVGEGKNIQYF